This paragraph reports one T cell receptor (beta chain). Its antigen is unknown. This entry belongs to a study of CXCR3-negative and CXCR3-positive naive CD8 T cells. CD45RO-CCR7+CD27+CD95- cells counted as naive CD8+ T cells. Study-wide points: TRB CDR3 hydrophobicity was greater in CXCR3-positive naive cells than in CXCR3-negative naive cells.

Researchers prepared the TRB cDNA libraries using 5' RACE with UMI labels. From the 5' RACE reads, TCRdb lists one entry per CDR3 protein and no DNA. This sample's clone table lists about 62,000 distinct CDR3 sequences. In germline, CDR1 is ENHRY, CDR2 SYGVKD. This CDR3 spans 15 amino acids. The sequencing sample was made of naive CXCR3- CD8+ T cells from blood. The subset denotes: CD45RO-CCR7+CD27+CD95- naive CD8+ T cells lacking CXCR3 (TNR3-). The source of this sequence is a human donor in good health. Some clones in this sample may be carry-over from other donors' samples. V usage is TRBV10-3 and J usage is TRBJ2-3; TCRdb's D call of TRBD2 is untestable without DNA. The CDR3 reads CAISESTGLADTQYF.